What follows describes a single TCR beta chain. Its matching antigen is unknown. This sample is drawn from a study of beta chain features in type 1 diabetes. The germline V gene encodes CDR1 MNHEY and CDR2 SMNVEV (reference sequence). V was cut by 3 bases and J by 6 bases, with 17 bases left in between. The CDR3 has 15 amino acids. Study outcomes and limitations: TCRB CDR3s were moderately but significantly shorter in Type 1 diabetes patients in all four CD4+ subsets.

Every isolated RNA sample was fully reverse transcribed, so sequencing captured expressed TCRB transcripts. Assay: immunoSEQ multiplex PCR; the TCRdb copy retains only in-frame clones and omits some. The sample lists hundreds of thousands of clones; over 10% were seen once. J is TRBJ1-2 and V is TRBV27, with D perhaps TRBD1 (6 bases). Material for sequencing was naive CD4+ T cells from blood. This receptor was obtained from a man younger than 30 with type 1 diabetes. The CDR3 reads CASSFGGAGTDGYTF. CDR3 DNA: TGTGCCAGCAGTTTTGGGGGGGCTGGGACGGATGGCTACACCTTC.